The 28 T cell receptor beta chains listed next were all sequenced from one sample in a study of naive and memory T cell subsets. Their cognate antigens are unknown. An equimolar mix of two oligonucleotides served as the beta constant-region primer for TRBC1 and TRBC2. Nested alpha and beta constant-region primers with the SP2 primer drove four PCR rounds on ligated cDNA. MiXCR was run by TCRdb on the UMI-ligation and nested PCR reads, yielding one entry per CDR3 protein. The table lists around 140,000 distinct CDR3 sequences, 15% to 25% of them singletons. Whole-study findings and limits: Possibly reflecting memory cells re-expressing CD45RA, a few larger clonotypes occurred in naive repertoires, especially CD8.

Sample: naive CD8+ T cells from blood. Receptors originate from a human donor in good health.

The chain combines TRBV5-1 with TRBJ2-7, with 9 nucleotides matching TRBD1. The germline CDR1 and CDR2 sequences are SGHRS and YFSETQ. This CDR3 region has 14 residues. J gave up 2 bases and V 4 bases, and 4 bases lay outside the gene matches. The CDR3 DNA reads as TGCGCCAGCAGCCCGAGGGACAGGGCCTACGAGCAGTACTTC. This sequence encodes CASSPRDRAYEQYF.

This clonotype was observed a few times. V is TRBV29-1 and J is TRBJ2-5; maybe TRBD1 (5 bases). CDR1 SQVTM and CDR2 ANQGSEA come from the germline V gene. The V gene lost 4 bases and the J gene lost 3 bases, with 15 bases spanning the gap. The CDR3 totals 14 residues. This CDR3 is CSVGTPESEETQYF. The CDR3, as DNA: TGCAGCGTTGGGACACCTGAAAGCGAAGAGACCCAGTACTTC.

CDR3: CASTDQDRDYEQYF. In DNA form, the CDR3 reads TGTGCCAGCACCGACCAAGACCGAGACTACGAGCAGTACTTC. The V and J genes are TRBV6-5 and TRBJ2-7; D not resolved. The germline V gene encodes CDR1 MNHEY and CDR2 SVGAGI. V lost 7 bases to trimming and J lost 3 bases, with 16 bases between them. This CDR3 comprises 14 residues.

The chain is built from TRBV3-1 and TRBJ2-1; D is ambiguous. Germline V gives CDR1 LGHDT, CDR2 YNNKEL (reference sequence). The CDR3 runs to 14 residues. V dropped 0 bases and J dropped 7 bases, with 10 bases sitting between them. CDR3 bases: TGTGCCAGCAGCCAAGACTATGACTCGAATGAGCAGTTCTTC. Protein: CASSQDYDSNEQFF.

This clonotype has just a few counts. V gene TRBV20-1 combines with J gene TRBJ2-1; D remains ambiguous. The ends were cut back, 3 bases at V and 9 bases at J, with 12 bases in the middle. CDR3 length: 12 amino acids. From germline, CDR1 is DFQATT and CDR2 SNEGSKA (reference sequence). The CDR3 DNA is TGCAGTGCTAGGGGCCTTTGGGTTGAGCAGTTCTTC. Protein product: CSARGLWVEQFF.

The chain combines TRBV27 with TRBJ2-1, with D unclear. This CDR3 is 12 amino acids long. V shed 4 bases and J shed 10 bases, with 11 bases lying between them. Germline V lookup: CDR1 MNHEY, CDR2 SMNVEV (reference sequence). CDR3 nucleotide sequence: TGTGCCAGCAGTTCCCCCGGAGAGGAGCAGTTCTTC. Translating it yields CASSSPGEEQFF.

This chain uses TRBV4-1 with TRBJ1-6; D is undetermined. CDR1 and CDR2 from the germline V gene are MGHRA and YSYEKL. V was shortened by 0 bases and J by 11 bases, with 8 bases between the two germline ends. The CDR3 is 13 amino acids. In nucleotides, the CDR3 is TGCGCCAGCAGCCAAGATACGGAGACACCCCTCCACTTT. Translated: CASSQDTETPLHF.

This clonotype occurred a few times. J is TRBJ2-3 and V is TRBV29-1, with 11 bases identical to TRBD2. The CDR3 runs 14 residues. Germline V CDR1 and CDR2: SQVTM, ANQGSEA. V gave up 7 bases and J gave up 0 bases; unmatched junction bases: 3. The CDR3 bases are TGCAGCGCCCGGACTAGCGGGAGCACAGATACGCAGTATTTT. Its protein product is CSARTSGSTDTQYF.

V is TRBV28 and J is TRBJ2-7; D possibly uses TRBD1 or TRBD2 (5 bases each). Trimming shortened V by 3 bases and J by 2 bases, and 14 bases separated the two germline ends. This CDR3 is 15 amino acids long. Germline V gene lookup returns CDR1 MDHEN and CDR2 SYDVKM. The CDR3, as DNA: TGTGCCAGCAGTTTCCCCCCTGGGGGTGCCTACGAGCAGTACTTC. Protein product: CASSFPPGGAYEQYF.

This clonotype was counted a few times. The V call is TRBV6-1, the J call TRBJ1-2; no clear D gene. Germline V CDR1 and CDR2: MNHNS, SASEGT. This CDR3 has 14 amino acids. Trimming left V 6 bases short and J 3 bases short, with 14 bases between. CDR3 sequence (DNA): TGTGCCAGCAGACCCCCCGATTACTACTATGGCTACACCTTC. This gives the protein CASRPPDYYYGYTF.

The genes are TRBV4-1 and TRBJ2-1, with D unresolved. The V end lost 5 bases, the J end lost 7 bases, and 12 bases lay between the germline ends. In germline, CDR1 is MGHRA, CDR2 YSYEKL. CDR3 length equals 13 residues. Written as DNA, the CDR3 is TGCGCCAGCAGCACCCTAGACCCAAATGAGCAGTTCTTC. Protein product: CASSTLDPNEQFF.

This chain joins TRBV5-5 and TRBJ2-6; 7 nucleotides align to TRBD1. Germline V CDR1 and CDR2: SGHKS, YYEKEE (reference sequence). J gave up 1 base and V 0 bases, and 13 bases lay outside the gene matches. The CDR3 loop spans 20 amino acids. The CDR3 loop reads CASSLGDSQIIRSGANVLTF. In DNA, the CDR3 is TGTGCCAGCAGCTTGGGGGACAGCCAGATCATAAGATCTGGGGCCAACGTCCTGACTTTC.

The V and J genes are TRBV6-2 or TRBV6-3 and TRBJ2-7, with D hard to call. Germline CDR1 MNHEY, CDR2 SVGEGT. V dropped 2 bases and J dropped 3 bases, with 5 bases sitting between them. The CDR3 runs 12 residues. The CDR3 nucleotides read TGTGCCAGCAGTTACGAGTACTACGAGCAGTACTTC. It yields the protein CASSYEYYEQYF.

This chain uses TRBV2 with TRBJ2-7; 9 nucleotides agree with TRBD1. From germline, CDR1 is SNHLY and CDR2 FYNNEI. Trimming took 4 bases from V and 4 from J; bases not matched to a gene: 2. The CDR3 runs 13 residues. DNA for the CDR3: TGTGCCAGCAGTGTCGACAGGGGGTACGAGCAGTACTTC. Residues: CASSVDRGYEQYF.

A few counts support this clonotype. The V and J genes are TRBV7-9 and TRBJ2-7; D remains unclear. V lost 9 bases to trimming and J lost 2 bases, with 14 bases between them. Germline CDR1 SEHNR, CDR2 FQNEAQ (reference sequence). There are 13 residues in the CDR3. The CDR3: CASTMTSTYEQYF. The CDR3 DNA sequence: TGTGCCAGTACAATGACTTCCACCTACGAGCAGTACTTC.

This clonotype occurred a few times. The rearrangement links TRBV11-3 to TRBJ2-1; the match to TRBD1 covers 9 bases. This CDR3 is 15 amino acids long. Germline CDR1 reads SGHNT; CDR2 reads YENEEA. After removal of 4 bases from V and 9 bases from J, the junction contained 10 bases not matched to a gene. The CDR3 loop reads CASSSNRGRISEQFF. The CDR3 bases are TGTGCCAGCAGCTCGAACAGGGGGCGCATCAGTGAGCAGTTCTTC. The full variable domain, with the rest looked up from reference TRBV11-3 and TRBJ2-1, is EAGVVQSPRYKIIEKKQPVAFWCNPISGHNTLYWYLQNLGQGPELLIRYENEEAVDDSQLPKDRFSAERLKGVDSTLKIQPAELGDSAVYLCASSSNRGRISEQFFGPGTRLTVL.

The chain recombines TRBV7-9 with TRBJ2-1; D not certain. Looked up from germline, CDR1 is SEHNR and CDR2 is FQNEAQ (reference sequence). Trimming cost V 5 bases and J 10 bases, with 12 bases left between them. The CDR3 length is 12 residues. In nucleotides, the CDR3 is TGTGCCAGCAGCCCGCATCCCCCGGAGCAGTTCTTC. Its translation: CASSPHPPEQFF.

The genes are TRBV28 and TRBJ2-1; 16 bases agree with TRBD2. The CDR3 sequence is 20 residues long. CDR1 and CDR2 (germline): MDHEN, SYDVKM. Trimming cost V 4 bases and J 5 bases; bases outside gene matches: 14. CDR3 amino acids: CASSYNPGLAGGSLNNEQFF. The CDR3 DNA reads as TGTGCCAGCAGTTACAATCCGGGACTAGCGGGAGGGTCACTAAACAATGAGCAGTTCTTC.

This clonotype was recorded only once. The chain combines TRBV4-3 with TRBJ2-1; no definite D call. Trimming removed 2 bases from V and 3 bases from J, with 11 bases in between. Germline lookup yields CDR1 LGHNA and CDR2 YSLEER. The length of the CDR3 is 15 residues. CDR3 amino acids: CASSQSTNLYNEQFF. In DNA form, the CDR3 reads TGCGCCAGCAGCCAAAGTACTAACCTCTACAATGAGCAGTTCTTC.

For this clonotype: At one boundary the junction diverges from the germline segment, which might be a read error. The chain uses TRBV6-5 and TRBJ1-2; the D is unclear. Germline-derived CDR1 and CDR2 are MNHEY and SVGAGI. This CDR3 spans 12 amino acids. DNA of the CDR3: TGTGCCAGCAGCCCCGTCGACGGCCGGGATTTCTTC. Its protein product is CASSPVDGRDFF.

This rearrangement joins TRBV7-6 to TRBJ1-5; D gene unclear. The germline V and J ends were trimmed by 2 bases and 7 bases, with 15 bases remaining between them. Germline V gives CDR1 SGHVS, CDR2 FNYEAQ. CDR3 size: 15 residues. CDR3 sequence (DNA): TGTGCCAGCAGCTTAAGTCTTGGGTTTGGGCAGCCCCAGCATTTT. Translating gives CASSLSLGFGQPQHF.

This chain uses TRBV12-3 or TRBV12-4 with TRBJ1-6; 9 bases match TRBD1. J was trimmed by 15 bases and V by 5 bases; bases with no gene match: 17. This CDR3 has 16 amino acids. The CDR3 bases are TGTGCCAGCAGTCCCTTCGACCGGGACAGGGAAATTCGCCTCCACTTT. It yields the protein CASSPFDRDREIRLHF.

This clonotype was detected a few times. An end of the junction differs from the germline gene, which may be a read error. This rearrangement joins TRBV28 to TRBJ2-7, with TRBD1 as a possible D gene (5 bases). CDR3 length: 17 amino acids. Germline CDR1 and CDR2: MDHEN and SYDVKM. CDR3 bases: TGTGCCAGCAGCTTATTGGCCCCAACAGGCGGTCGGTACGAGCAGTACTTC. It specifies CASSLLAPTGGRYEQYF.

CDR3 loop: CASSFLGTSTDTQYF. The CDR3, as DNA: TGTGCCAGCAGTTTTCTGGGGACTAGCACAGATACGCAGTATTTT. The chain uses TRBV27 and TRBJ2-3, with TRBD2 as a possible D gene (6 bases). This CDR3 contains 15 residues. Germline CDR1 and CDR2: MNHEY and SMNVEV (reference sequence). Trimming removed 3 bases from V and 0 bases from J, with 10 bases in between.

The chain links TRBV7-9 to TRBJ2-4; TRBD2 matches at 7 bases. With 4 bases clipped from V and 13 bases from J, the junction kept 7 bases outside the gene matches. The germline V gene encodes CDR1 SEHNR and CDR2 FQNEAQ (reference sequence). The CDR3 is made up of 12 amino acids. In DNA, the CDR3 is TGTGCCAGCAGCTCCCTAGCGGAAGTGCAGTACTTC. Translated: CASSSLAEVQYF.

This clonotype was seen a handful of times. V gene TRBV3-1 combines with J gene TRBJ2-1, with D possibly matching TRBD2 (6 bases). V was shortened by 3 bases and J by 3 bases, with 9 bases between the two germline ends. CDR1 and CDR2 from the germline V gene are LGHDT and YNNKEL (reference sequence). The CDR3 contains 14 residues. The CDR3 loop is CASSHPGGYNEQFF. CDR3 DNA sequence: TGTGCCAGCAGCCACCCCGGGGGCTACAATGAGCAGTTCTTC.

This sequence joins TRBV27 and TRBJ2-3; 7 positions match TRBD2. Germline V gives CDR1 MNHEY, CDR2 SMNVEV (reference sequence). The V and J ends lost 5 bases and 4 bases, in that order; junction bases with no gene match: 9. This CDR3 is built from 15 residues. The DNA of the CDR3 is TGTGCCAGCAGTCCCTCTGCGGGAGTGGCAGATACGCAGTATTTT. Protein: CASSPSAGVADTQYF.

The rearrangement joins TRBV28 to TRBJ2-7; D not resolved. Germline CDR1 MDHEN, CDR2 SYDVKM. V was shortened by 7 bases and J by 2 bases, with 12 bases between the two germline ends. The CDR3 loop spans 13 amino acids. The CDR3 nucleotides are TGTGCCAGCATGAAGGGATACACCTACGAGCAGTACTTC. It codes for CASMKGYTYEQYF.